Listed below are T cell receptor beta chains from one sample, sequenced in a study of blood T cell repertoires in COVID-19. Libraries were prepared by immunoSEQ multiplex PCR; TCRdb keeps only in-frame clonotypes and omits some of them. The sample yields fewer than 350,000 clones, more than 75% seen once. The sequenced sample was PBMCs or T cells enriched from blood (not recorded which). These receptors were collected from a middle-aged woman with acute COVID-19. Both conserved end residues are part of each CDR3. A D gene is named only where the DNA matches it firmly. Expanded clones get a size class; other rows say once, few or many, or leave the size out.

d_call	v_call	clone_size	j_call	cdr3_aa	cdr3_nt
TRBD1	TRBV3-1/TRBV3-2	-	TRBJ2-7	CASSQDEGLGQGAREQYF	TGTGCCAGCAGCCAAGATGAGGGCTTGGGACAGGGGGCCCGAGAGCAGTACTTC
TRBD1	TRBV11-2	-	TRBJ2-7	CASSPTGQSSYEQYF	TGTGCCAGCAGCCCAACGGGACAGTCTAGCTACGAGCAGTACTTC
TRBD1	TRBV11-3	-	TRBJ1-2	CASSQGQGDCGYTF	TGTGCCAGCAGCCAAGGACAGGGGGATTGTGGCTACACCTTC
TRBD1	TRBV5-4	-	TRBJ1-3	CASSDRGYGNTIYF	TGTGCCAGCAGCGACAGGGGATATGGAAACACCATATATTTT
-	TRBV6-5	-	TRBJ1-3	CASVGGTGNTIYF	TGTGCCAGCGTGGGGGGGACCGGAAACACCATATATTTT
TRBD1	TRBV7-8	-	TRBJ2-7	CASSLRGQPEQYF	TGTGCCAGCAGCTTAAGGGGACAGCCCGAGCAGTACTTC
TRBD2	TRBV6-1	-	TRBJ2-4	CASSDDLAGGSKNIQYF	TGTGCCAGCAGTGACGACCTAGCGGGGGGGTCGAAAAACATTCAGTACTTC
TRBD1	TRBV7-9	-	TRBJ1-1	CASSLETGGPNTEAFF	TGTGCCAGCAGCCTAGAGACAGGGGGGCCGAACACTGAAGCTTTCTTT
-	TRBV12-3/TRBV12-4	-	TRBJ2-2	CASALGVPGELFF	TGTGCCAGCGCTCTAGGGGTCCCCGGGGAGCTGTTTTTT
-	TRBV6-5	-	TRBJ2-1	CASQLAQRAIGEQFF	TGTGCCTCCCAGTTGGCCCAGCGGGCTATCGGTGAGCAGTTCTTC
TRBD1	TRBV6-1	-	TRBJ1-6	CASSVTGGSSYNSPLHF	TGTGCCAGCAGTGTTACAGGGGGGAGCTCCTATAATTCACCCCTCCACTTT
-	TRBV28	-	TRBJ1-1	CASSLLRNTEAFF	TGTGCCAGCAGTTTATTGCGGAACACTGAAGCTTTCTTT
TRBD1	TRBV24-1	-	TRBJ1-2	CATSAGGQVGYTF	TGTGCCACCAGTGCAGGGGGTCAAGTCGGCTACACCTTC
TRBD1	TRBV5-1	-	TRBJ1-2	CASSLARGRYGYTF	TGCGCCAGCAGCTTGGCCAGGGGGCGATATGGCTACACCTTC
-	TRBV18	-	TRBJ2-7	CASSPAREQYF	TGTGCCAGCTCACCGGCCCGAGAGCAGTACTTC
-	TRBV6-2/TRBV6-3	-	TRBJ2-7	CASSYGDLPYEQYF	TGTGCCAGCAGTTACGGGGACTTGCCCTACGAGCAGTACTTC
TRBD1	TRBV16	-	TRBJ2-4	CASSQSGTGKNIQYF	TGTGCCAGCAGCCAATCGGGGACAGGAAAAAACATTCAGTACTTC
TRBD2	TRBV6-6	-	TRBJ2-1	CASRGLVINEQFF	TGTGCCAGCAGAGGACTAGTCATCAATGAGCAGTTCTTC
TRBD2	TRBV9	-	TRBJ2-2	CASSTGTSGNKNTGELFF	TGTGCCAGCAGCACCGGGACTAGCGGGAACAAGAACACCGGGGAGCTGTTTTTT
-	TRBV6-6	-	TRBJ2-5	CATRAGGAGETQYF	TGTGCCACGCGGGCCGGGGGAGCTGGCGAGACCCAGTACTTC
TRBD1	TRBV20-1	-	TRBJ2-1	CSASWTGSHNEQFF	TGCAGTGCTAGTTGGACAGGGAGCCACAATGAGCAGTTCTTC
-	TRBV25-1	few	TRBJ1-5	CASSELGSNQPQHF	TGTGCCAGCAGTGAACTCGGGAGCAATCAGCCCCAGCATTTT
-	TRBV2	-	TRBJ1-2	CASADGERARGYTF	TGTGCCAGCGCCGACGGGGAAAGGGCTAGAGGCTACACCTTC
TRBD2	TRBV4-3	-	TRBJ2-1	CASSQDPLAGYNEQFF	TGCGCCAGCAGCCAAGATCCCCTAGCGGGGTACAATGAGCAGTTCTTC
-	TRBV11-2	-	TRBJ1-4	CASTRTGAGEKLFF	TGTGCCAGCACCAGAACTGGGGCTGGTGAAAAACTGTTTTTT
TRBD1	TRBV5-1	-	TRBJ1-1	CASSILQQGATEAFF	TGCGCCAGCAGCATCCTCCAACAGGGGGCCACTGAAGCTTTCTTT
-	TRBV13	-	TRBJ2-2	CASSPEIVQYANTGELFF	TGTGCCAGCAGCCCCGAAATCGTGCAGTACGCGAACACCGGGGAGCTGTTTTTT
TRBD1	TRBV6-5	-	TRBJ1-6	CASSYRTGTNSPLHF	TGTGCCAGCAGTTATAGGACAGGAACTAATTCACCCCTCCACTTT
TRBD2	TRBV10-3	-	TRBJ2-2	CAISESPQRGGTNTGELFF	TGTGCCATCAGTGAGTCGCCGCAGCGGGGGGGCACGAACACCGGGGAGCTGTTTTTT
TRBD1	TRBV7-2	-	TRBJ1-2	CASSWTGGSYGYTF	TGTGCCAGCAGCTGGACAGGGGGCTCCTATGGCTACACCTTC
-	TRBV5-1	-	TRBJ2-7	CASSLAPGYEQYF	TGCGCCAGCAGCTTGGCGCCAGGTTACGAGCAGTACTTC
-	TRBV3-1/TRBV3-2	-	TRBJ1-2	CASSPHLRQGTNYGYTF	TGTGCCAGCAGCCCCCACTTACGCCAGGGGACTAACTATGGCTACACCTTC
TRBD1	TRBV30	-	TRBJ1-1	CAWSPTGVVTEAFF	TGTGCCTGGAGTCCGACAGGGGTTGTCACTGAAGCTTTCTTT
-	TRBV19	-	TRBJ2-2	CASSRGPGELFF	TGTGCCAGTAGTCGAGGTCCCGGGGAGCTGTTTTTT
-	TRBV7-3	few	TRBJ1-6	CASSLRAQNSPLHF	TGTGCCAGCAGCCTCAGGGCGCAGAATTCACCCCTCCACTTT